The rows below give T cell receptor beta chains drawn from one sample of a study of control samples from healthy donors and cancer patients. The repertoire was sequenced with immunoSEQ multiplex PCR; TCRdb's copy has only in-frame clones and lacks some. The sample has more than 100,000 clones; approximately 89% are singletons. Material: blood. Receptors were obtained from a young woman in good health. The CDR3 runs from the conserved cysteine through the conserved F or W.

TRBV6-5	TRBJ1-3	CASSLGPGNTIYF
TRBV5-8	TRBJ2-7	CASSLMMNEQYF
TRBV7-3	TRBJ2-3	CASSLFPGTSGSGDTQYF
TRBV5-1	TRBJ1-3	CASSLAHVPGNTIYF
TRBV19	TRBJ2-7	CASSIVHRGGYEQYF
TRBV5-1	TRBJ2-2	CASSLGSANTGELFF
TRBV7-9	TRBJ2-7	CASSLKASGGRSSYEQYF
TRBV14	TRBJ2-2	CASSQATTGELFF
TRBV7-8	TRBJ2-5	CASSRGGQETQYF
TRBV6-5	TRBJ2-7	CATIAFAAEQYF
TRBV3-1/TRBV3-2	TRBJ1-2	CASSQGGVRDTNYGYTF
TRBV5-1	TRBJ1-1	CASSPEVGGAFF
TRBV7-2	TRBJ2-2	CASSSRGPNTGELFF
TRBV13	TRBJ1-3	CASSLGDVGSGNTIYF
TRBV5-4	TRBJ2-5	CASSLRRNGETQYF
TRBV10-2	TRBJ2-5	CATEGYGGAQETQYF
TRBV19	TRBJ2-5	CASSIRGWSEETQYF
TRBV7-3	TRBJ2-3	CASSLSGGTDTQYF
TRBV7-3	TRBJ2-7	CASSATGGNKGEQYF
TRBV5-1	TRBJ1-6	CASSLGQNYNSPLHF
TRBV15	TRBJ2-3	CATSRDRTSGRDTQYF
TRBV27	TRBJ1-4	CASSRTDINEKLFF
TRBV5-6	TRBJ2-1	CASSPGELAGRGNEQFF
TRBV5-1	TRBJ2-7	CASSLGVAYEQYF
TRBV18	TRBJ2-3	CASSPSASTDTQYF
TRBV27	TRBJ1-5	CASSPGKYSNQPQHF
TRBV25-1	TRBJ1-6	CASRGSNSPLHF
TRBV28	TRBJ2-5	CASLGRDRDQETQYF
TRBV5-6	TRBJ1-5	CASSLGSNQPQHF
TRBV5-6	TRBJ2-7	CASSRRGIYEQYF
TRBV7-2	TRBJ2-5	CASSSSRGETQYF
TRBV20-1	TRBJ2-3	CSALRGDTQYF
TRBV9	TRBJ2-3	CASSVPRVTSTDTQYF
TRBV28	TRBJ2-3	CASSHARPSGHLTDTQYF
TRBV7-9	TRBJ2-6	CASGSVSGANVLTF
TRBV9	TRBJ2-2	CASSASSSGELFF
TRBV28	TRBJ1-4	CASSFFGGKLFF
TRBV12-5	TRBJ1-1	CASSDRNTEAFF
TRBV12-3/TRBV12-4	TRBJ1-3	CASTTLGAIYF
TRBV9	TRBJ1-1	CASSPRQPGATEAFF
TRBV10-3	TRBJ2-7	CAISVSGQGRYEQHF
TRBV28	TRBJ2-2	CASSLGTLDTGELFF
TRBV7-2	TRBJ2-7	CASNERGGAYEQYF
TRBV4-3	TRBJ2-2	CASSQEWAHITGELFF
TRBV19	TRBJ1-1	CASSNGQVMNTEAFF
TRBV6-1	TRBJ1-2	CASSEAGGYGYTF
TRBV5-1	TRBJ2-6	CASSGGTGPISGANVLTF
TRBV7-2	TRBJ2-3	CASSFSDRGRTDTQYF
TRBV7-6	TRBJ2-3	CASSLFRYREPTDTQYF
TRBV6-6	TRBJ2-3	CASSYSGSDTQYF
TRBV28	TRBJ2-3	CASSLPDTDTQYF
TRBV4-2	TRBJ2-3	CASSQVSGGGTDTQYF
TRBV10-3	TRBJ2-3	CAISASVGDTQYF